A selection of T cell receptor beta chains follows, all from one sample in a study of blood T cell repertoires in COVID-19. Sequenced by immunoSEQ multiplex PCR; TCRdb stores in-frame clones only, minus some. The table lists 85,000 to 110,000 clones, around 90% of them singletons. Sequenced input: peripheral blood. The receptor source for this set is a woman older than 75 in a cohort sampled during active COVID-19. Each CDR3 is given with its conserved first and last residue. D genes are given only for firm matches. Rows give clone size only sometimes, using once, few, many, or a class for an expanded clone.

j_gene | d_gene | v_gene | abundance | len | CDR3aa | CDR3nt
TRBJ2-1 | TRBD2 | TRBV6-2/TRBV6-3 | . | 16 | CASSYGSSGGYNEQFF | TGTGCCAGCAGTTATGGGTCTAGCGGGGGGTACAATGAGCAGTTCTTC
TRBJ1-6 | . | TRBV6-5 | once | 15 | CASSYSTGYNSPLHF | TGTGCCAGCAGTTATTCGACAGGTTATAATTCACCCCTCCACTTT
TRBJ2-3 | . | TRBV11-2 | . | 15 | CASSLGGAGVDTQYF | TGTGCCAGCAGCTTGGGGGGGGCGGGGGTAGATACGCAGTATTTT
TRBJ2-3 | TRBD2 | TRBV9 | . | 16 | CASSSGLAYRTDTQYF | TGTGCCAGCAGCTCCGGACTAGCCTATCGCACAGATACGCAGTATTTT
TRBJ1-1 | . | TRBV7-9 | . | 13 | CASSLAGGAEAFF | TGTGCCAGCAGCTTAGCGGGGGGAGCTGAGGCTTTCTTT
TRBJ1-2 | TRBD1 | TRBV24-1 | . | 13 | CATSERGQSGYTF | TGTGCCACCAGTGAGAGGGGGCAAAGTGGCTACACCTTC
TRBJ1-1 | . | TRBV2 | . | 17 | CASTISGHGILNTEAFF | TGTGCCAGCACCATATCCGGACACGGCATATTGAACACTGAAGCTTTCTTT
TRBJ2-5 | TRBD2 | TRBV6-6 | few | 16 | CASSYFGTSGQETQYF | TGTGCCAGCAGTTACTTCGGGACTAGCGGCCAAGAGACCCAGTACTTC
TRBJ2-1 | TRBD2 | TRBV12-5 | . | 16 | CASGLVRLAGANEQFF | TGTGCTAGTGGTTTGGTAAGGTTAGCGGGGGCCAATGAGCAGTTCTTC
TRBJ1-3 | . | TRBV11-2 | . | 17 | CASSLVRQGTSGNTIYF | TGTGCCAGCAGCTTAGTTCGTCAGGGGACCTCTGGAAACACCATATATTTT
TRBJ2-5 | TRBD1 | TRBV6-5 | . | 14 | CASKWGQGQETQYF | TGTGCCAGCAAGTGGGGACAGGGTCAAGAGACCCAGTACTTC
TRBJ2-1 | . | TRBV27 | . | 14 | CASSSRTAYNEQFF | TGTGCCAGCAGTTCCCGGACAGCCTACAATGAGCAGTTCTTC
TRBJ2-7 | TRBD2 | TRBV28 | few | 14 | CASSPTGLAYEQYF | TGTGCCAGCAGTCCGACGGGACTAGCCTACGAGCAGTACTTC
TRBJ2-1 | TRBD1 | TRBV15 | . | 16 | CATSRVAGQGAYEQFF | TGTGCCACCAGCAGAGTAGCCGGACAGGGGGCCTATGAGCAGTTCTTC
TRBJ1-6 | . | TRBV6-1 | . | 17 | CASSETGHSSYNSPLHF | TGTGCCAGCAGTGAAACTGGACACAGCTCCTATAATTCACCCCTCCACTTT
TRBJ1-4 | . | TRBV10-3 | once | 12 | CAIGGAGEKLFF | TGTGCGATCGGGGGGGCTGGGGAAAAACTGTTTTTT